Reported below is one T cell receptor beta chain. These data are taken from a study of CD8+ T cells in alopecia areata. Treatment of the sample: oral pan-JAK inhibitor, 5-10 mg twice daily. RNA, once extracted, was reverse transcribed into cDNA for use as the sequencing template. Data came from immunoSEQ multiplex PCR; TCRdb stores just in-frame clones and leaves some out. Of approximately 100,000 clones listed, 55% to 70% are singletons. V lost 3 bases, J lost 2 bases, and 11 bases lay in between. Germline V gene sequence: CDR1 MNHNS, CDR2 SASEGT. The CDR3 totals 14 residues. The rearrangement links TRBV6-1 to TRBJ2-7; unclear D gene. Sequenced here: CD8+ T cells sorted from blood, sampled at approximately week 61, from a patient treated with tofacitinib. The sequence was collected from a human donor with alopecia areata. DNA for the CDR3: TGTGCCAGCAGTGATCTGATGGGGACCTACGAGCAGTACTTC. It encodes CASSDLMGTYEQYF.